The next 20 T cell receptor beta chains were all read from a single sample in a study of a mutant IDH1 vaccine in newly diagnosed glioma. Their antigens remain unidentified. Produced via immunoSEQ multiplex PCR; TCRdb's table is partial and in-frame only. The data hold 50,000 to 65,000 clones, with roughly 90% observed a single time. Time point reported: week 11, during vaccination. Doses of 300 ug of mutant IDH1 20-mer peptide were given with topical imiquimod. The sequencing used PBMCs, collected from a glioma patient whose treatment included an IDH1 peptide vaccine. The source of these receptors is a man aged 50-60 years with glioma.

In regard to this clone: Other nucleotide sequences in the sample specify the same CDR3. This chain joins TRBV9 and TRBJ2-3, with 12 bases identical to TRBD2. CDR1 SGDLS and CDR2 YYNGEE come from the germline V gene. This CDR3 spans 17 amino acids. V shed 2 bases and J 3 bases; nucleotides not matched to a gene: 7. The DNA for the CDR3 is TGTGCCAGCAGCGTCCCTCTAGCGGGGGGGTGGACAGATACGCAGTATTTT. It codes for CASSVPLAGGWTDTQYF.

The chain joins TRBV5-6 to TRBJ2-4, with 8 positions matching TRBD1. V was clipped by 1 base and J by 4 bases; unmatched bases: 7. There are 16 residues in the CDR3. CDR1 and CDR2 (germline): SGHDT, YYEEEE. CDR3 DNA: TGTGCCAGCAGCTTGTTCTCAGGACAGGGAAAAAACATTCAGTACTTC. Amino acids: CASSLFSGQGKNIQYF.

The genes are TRBV29-1 and TRBJ1-1; 7 bases line up with TRBD1. The CDR3 runs 16 residues. Per the germline V gene, CDR1 is SQVTM and CDR2 is ANQGSEA. The J segment lost 6 bases and the V segment lost 2 bases, leaving 15 bases of the junction unmatched. CDR3 sequence: CSVEKGALSKLPEAFF. The CDR3 DNA follows: TGCAGCGTTGAAAAGGGGGCATTAAGTAAGCTCCCTGAAGCTTTCTTT.

This chain connects TRBV9 to TRBJ2-2, with D unclear. The germline V gene encodes CDR1 SGDLS and CDR2 YYNGEE. Trimming shortened V by 0 bases and J by 5 bases, and 5 bases separated the two germline ends. This CDR3 has 13 amino acids. CDR3 residues: CASSVAKTGELFF. As DNA, the CDR3 is TGTGCCAGCAGCGTAGCAAAGACCGGGGAGCTGTTTTTT.

This chain links TRBV7-2 with TRBJ1-3; 7 nucleotides align to TRBD1. Germline V gene lookup returns CDR1 SGHTA and CDR2 FQGNSA. Trimming took 3 bases from V and 0 from J; bases not matched to a gene: 5. The CDR3 sequence is 16 residues long. The CDR3 DNA is TGTGCCAGCAGCTTCACAGGGGCCAGCTCTGGAAACACCATATATTTT. Amino acids: CASSFTGASSGNTIYF. The full variable domain, in which reference TRBV7-2 and TRBJ1-3 provide the parts outside the CDR3, is GAGVSQSPSNKVTEKGKDVELRCDPISGHTALYWYRQSLGQGLEFLIYFQGNSAPDKSGLPSDRFSAERTGGSVSTLTIQRTQQEDSAVYLCASSFTGASSGNTIYFGEGSWLTVV.

The chain recombines TRBV5-4 with TRBJ2-3; tentative D call: TRBD1 (8 bases). Germline values: CDR1 SGHNT, CDR2 YYREEE (reference sequence). The CDR3 has 15 amino acids. Deletions cut 4 bases from V and 0 bases from J, with 12 bases between. The CDR3 loop is CASSRGDRSTDTQYF. The CDR3 coding sequence is TGTGCCAGCAGCCGGGGGGACAGGAGCACAGATACGCAGTATTTT.

The chain joins TRBV5-1 to TRBJ1-4; D is uncertain. The CDR3 is 15 amino acids. Germline CDR1 SGHRS, CDR2 YFSETQ. The V gene lost 0 bases and the J gene lost 0 bases, with 6 bases spanning the gap. CDR3 sequence (DNA): TGCGCCAGCAGCTTGGGGCACTCAACTAATGAAAAACTGTTTTTT. Protein product: CASSLGHSTNEKLFF. Supplemented by reference TRBV5-1 and TRBJ1-4, the full variable domain reads KAGVTQTPRYLIKTRGQQVTLSCSPISGHRSVSWYQQTPGQGLQFLFEYFSETQRNKGNFPGRFSGRQFSNSRSEMNVSTLELGDSALYLCASSLGHSTNEKLFFGSGTQLSVL.

CDR3 sequence reads: CASSWRVQGQETQYF. The CDR3 DNA reads as TGTGCCAGCAGTTGGAGAGTCCAGGGCCAAGAGACCCAGTACTTC. The chain couples TRBV28 to TRBJ2-5; possible D gene TRBD1, 5 bases. Germline V gives CDR1 MDHEN, CDR2 SYDVKM. V was clipped by 4 bases and J by 1 base, with 13 bases between them. This CDR3 is 15 amino acids long.

This clone was seen just once. The CDR3 region has the DNA TGCGCCAGCAGCTTGATAGAAAGCTGGGGTAAGAGCTCCTACGAGCAGTACTTC. This gives the protein CASSLIESWGKSSYEQYF. V is TRBV5-1 and J is TRBJ2-7; D remains unclear. V shed 1 base and J shed 0 bases, with 20 bases lying between them. The CDR3 is 18 amino acids. Germline V gives CDR1 SGHRS, CDR2 YFSETQ.

J is TRBJ1-6 and V is TRBV30; TRBD1 agrees at 7 bases. Germline V CDR1 and CDR2: GTSNPN, SVGIG (reference sequence). V dropped 8 bases and J dropped 0; count of bases not matched to a gene: 7. This CDR3 is built from 15 residues. The CDR3 DNA follows: TGTGCCGGGACAGCGACTAGCTCCTATAATTCACCCCTCCACTTT. As protein: CAGTATSSYNSPLHF.

This clone was counted only a few times. The V call is TRBV13, the J call TRBJ1-1; D unclear. The length of the CDR3 is 13 residues. V gave up 3 bases and J gave up 5 bases, with 10 bases separating them. The germline CDR1 and CDR2 sequences are PRHDT and FYEKMQ (reference sequence). The CDR3 DNA follows: TGTGCCAGCAGCTTTCCCGGAGGAACTGAAGCTTTCTTT. This encodes CASSFPGGTEAFF.

The rearrangement joins TRBV2 to TRBJ2-5; 11 bases match TRBD2. The V segment lost 5 bases and the J segment 5 bases; nucleotides outside the gene matches: 7. There are 15 residues in the CDR3. Germline V gives CDR1 SNHLY, CDR2 FYNNEI. CDR3: CASSLLAGVSETQYF. The CDR3 DNA sequence: TGTGCCAGCAGTTTACTAGCGGGAGTATCGGAGACCCAGTACTTC. The full variable domain, in which reference TRBV2 and TRBJ2-5 provide the parts outside the CDR3, is EPEVTQTPSHQVTQMGQEVILRCVPISNHLYFYWYRQILGQKVEFLVSFYNNEISEKSEIFDDQFSVERPDGSNFTLKIRSTKLEDSAMYFCASSLLAGVSETQYFGPGTRLLVL.

The V and J genes are TRBV2 and TRBJ1-1; TRBD1 might be the D (6 bases). Trimming stripped 7 bases from V and 1 base from J, with 19 bases between. Germline assignment: CDR1 SNHLY and CDR2 FYNNEI. This CDR3 spans 16 amino acids. For the CDR3, the DNA is TGTGCCAGCACATCCCAGGGGTGGATAGAGAACACTGAAGCTTTCTTT. Amino acids: CASTSQGWIENTEAFF. Full variable domain (outside the CDR3, taken from reference TRBV2 and TRBJ1-1): EPEVTQTPSHQVTQMGQEVILRCVPISNHLYFYWYRQILGQKVEFLVSFYNNEISEKSEIFDDQFSVERPDGSNFTLKIRSTKLEDSAMYFCASTSQGWIENTEAFFGQGTRLTVV.

This chain uses TRBV10-2 with TRBJ2-7, with D possibly matching TRBD2 (5 bases). Germline V CDR1 and CDR2: WSHSY, SAAADI. This CDR3 contains 14 residues. Trimming left V 3 bases short and J 3 bases short, with 12 bases between. The CDR3: CASSEQPGIYEQYF. The CDR3, as DNA: TGCGCCAGCAGTGAACAACCGGGGATCTACGAGCAGTACTTC.

J is TRBJ1-5 and V is TRBV2; TRBD1 agrees at 8 bases. The CDR3 has 14 amino acids. The germline V gene encodes CDR1 SNHLY and CDR2 FYNNEI. V trimming: 4 bases; J trimming: 7 bases; junction bases outside the gene matches: 6. CDR3 sequence reads: CASSAGGFGQPQHF. In nucleotides, the CDR3 is TGTGCCAGCAGTGCAGGGGGCTTTGGACAGCCCCAGCATTTT.

This chain links TRBV5-1 with TRBJ1-1, with D possibly TRBD1 on 6 matching bases. V dropped 1 base and J dropped 5 bases, with 9 bases sitting between them. Germline V gives CDR1 SGHRS, CDR2 YFSETQ. This CDR3 contains 13 residues. The CDR3 nucleotides are TGCGCCAGCAGCTTGCTGACAGGAACTGAAGCTTTCTTT. Translated: CASSLLTGTEAFF.

The V gene is TRBV19, the J gene TRBJ1-2, with 8 bases aligning to TRBD1. V lost 11 bases to trimming and J lost 8 bases; unmatched junction nucleotides: 13. There are 13 residues in the CDR3. Per the germline V gene, CDR1 is LNHDA and CDR2 is SQIVND (reference sequence). CDR3 coding DNA: TGTGCCGCTCGGACCGGGACAGGTCCCGGCTACACCTTC. As protein: CAARTGTGPGYTF.

This chain uses TRBV5-1 with TRBJ2-5; tentative D call: TRBD2 (5 bases). The germline CDR1 and CDR2 sequences are SGHRS and YFSETQ. The CDR3 contains 18 residues. Trimming removed 2 bases from V and 5 bases from J, with 25 bases in between. CDR3 sequence reads: CASSLELRVGGVRETQYF. CDR3 DNA sequence: TGCGCCAGCAGCTTAGAACTTCGGGTTGGAGGTGTCCGGGAGACCCAGTACTTC.

The rearrangement joins TRBV6-6 to TRBJ1-6; D might be TRBD1 (6 bases). The CDR3 totals 12 residues. Per the germline V gene, CDR1 is MNHNY and CDR2 is SVGAGI (reference sequence). Deletions cut 11 bases from V and 8 bases from J, with 13 bases between. Written as DNA, the CDR3 is TGTGCCGGACGGACAGTCGATTCACCCCTCCACTTT. This gives the protein CAGRTVDSPLHF.

This sequence joins TRBV5-1 and TRBJ1-2; D uncertain. CDR3 length: 13 residues. The V gene's germline CDR1 is SGHRS and CDR2 YFSETQ. Trimming took 4 bases from V and 4 from J, leaving 11 bases between them. The CDR3 loop is CASSPGKSYGYTF. The CDR3 bases are TGCGCCAGCAGCCCGGGGAAGAGCTATGGCTACACCTTC. The variable domain in full, completed from reference TRBV5-1 and TRBJ1-2, reads KAGVTQTPRYLIKTRGQQVTLSCSPISGHRSVSWYQQTPGQGLQFLFEYFSETQRNKGNFPGRFSGRQFSNSRSEMNVSTLELGDSALYLCASSPGKSYGYTFGSGTRLTVV.